The source of this TCR beta chain is a study of blood T cell repertoires in COVID-19. The CDR3 runs to 13 residues. Per the germline V gene, CDR1 is DFQATT and CDR2 is SNEGSKA (reference sequence). The V and J ends lost 3 bases and 1 base respectively, with 10 bases between them. Generated by immunoSEQ multiplex PCR, the TCRdb table keeps only in-frame clones and is missing some. The table lists roughly 100,000 clones, roughly 80% of them singletons. Sequenced material: peripheral blood. V usage is TRBV20-1 and J usage is TRBJ2-7, with a tentative D call TRBD2 (5 bases). This TCR came from a woman in her 70s with acute or convalescent COVID-19. CDR3 amino acids: CSASTGISYEQYF. The CDR3 DNA sequence: TGCAGTGCTAGTACCGGGATTTCCTACGAGCAGTACTTC.